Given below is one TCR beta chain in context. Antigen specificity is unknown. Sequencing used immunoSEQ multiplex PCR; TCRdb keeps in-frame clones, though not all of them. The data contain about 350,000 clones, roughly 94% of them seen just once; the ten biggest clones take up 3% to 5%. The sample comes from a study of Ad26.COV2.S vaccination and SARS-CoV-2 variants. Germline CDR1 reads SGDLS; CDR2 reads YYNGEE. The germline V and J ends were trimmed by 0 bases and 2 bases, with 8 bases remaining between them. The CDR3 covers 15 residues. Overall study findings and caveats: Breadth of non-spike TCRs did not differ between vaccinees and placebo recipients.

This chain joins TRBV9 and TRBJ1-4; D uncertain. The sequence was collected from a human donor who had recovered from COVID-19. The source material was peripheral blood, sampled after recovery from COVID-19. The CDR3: CASSVGGSTNEKLFF. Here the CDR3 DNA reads TGTGCCAGCAGCGTAGGTGGATCGACTAATGAAAAACTGTTTTTT.